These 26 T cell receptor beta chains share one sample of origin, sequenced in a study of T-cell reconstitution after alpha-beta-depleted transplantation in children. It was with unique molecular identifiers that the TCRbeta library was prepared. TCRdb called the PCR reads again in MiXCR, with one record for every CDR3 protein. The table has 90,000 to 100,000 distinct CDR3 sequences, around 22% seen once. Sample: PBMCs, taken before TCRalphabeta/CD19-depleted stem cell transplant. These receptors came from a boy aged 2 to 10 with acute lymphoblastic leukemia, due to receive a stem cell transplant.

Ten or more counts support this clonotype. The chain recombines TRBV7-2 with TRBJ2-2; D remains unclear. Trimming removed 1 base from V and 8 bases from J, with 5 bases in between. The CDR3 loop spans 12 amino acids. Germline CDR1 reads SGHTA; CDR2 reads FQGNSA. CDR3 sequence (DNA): TGTGCCAGCAGCTTAGAAAGGGGGGAGCTGTTTTTT. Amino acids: CASSLERGELFF.

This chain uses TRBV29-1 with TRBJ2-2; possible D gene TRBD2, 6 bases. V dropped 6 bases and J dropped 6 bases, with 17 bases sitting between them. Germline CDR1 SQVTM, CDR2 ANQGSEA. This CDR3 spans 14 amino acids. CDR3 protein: CSVGSGGAAGELFF. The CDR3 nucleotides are TGCAGCGTAGGTAGCGGAGGGGCCGCCGGGGAGCTGTTTTTT.

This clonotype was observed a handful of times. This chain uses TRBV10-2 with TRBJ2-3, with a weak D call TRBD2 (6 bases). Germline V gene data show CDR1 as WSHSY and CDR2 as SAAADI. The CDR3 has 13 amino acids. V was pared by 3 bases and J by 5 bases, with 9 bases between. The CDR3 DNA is TGCGCCAGCAGTGAACTAGCAAGAGATACGCAGTATTTT. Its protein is CASSELARDTQYF.

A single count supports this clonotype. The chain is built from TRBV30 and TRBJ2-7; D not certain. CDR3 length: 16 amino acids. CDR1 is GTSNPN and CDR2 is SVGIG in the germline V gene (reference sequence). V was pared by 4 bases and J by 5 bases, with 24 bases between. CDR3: CAWKGGWSQPVDEQYF. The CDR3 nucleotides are TGTGCCTGGAAGGGTGGGTGGAGCCAGCCGGTGGACGAGCAGTACTTC.

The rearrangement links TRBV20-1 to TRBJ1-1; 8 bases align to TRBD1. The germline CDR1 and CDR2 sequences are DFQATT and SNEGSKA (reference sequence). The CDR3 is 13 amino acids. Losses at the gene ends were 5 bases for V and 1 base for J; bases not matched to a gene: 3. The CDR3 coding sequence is TGCAGTGCTCACGACAGGGGGAACACTGAAGCTTTCTTT. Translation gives CSAHDRGNTEAFF.

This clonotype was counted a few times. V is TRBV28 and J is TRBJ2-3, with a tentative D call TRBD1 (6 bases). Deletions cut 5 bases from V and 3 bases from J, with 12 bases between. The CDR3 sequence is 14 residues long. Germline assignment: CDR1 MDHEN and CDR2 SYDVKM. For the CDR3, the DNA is TGTGCCAGCAGTCCCACGGACAGAACAGATACGCAGTATTTT. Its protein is CASSPTDRTDTQYF.

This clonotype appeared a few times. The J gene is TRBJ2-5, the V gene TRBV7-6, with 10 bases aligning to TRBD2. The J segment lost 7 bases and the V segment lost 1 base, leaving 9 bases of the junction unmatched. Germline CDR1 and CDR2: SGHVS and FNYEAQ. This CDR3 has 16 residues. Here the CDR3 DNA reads TGTGCCAGCAGCTTAGATCGGGCTAGCGGGAGCGGGACCCAGTACTTC. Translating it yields CASSLDRASGSGTQYF.

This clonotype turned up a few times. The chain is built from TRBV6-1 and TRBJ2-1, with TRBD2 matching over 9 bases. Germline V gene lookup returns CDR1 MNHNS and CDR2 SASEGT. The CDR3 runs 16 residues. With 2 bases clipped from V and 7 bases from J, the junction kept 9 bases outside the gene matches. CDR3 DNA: TGTGCCAGCAGTGAATTTCCGGGACTAGCTTCTAATGAGCAGTTCTTC. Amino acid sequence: CASSEFPGLASNEQFF.

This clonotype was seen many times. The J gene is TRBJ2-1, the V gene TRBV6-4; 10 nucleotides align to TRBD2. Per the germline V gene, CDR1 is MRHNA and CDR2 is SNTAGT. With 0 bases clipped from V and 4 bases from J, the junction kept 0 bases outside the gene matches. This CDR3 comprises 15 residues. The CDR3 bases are TGTGCCAGCAGTGACTCAGCGGGAGGGTACAATGAGCAGTTCTTC. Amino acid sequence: CASSDSAGGYNEQFF.

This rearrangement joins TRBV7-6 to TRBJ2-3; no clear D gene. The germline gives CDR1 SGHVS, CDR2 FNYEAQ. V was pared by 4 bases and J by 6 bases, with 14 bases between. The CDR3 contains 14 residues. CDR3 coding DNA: TGTGCCAGCAGCTCCTCGATAGTAGCCGATACGCAGTATTTT. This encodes CASSSSIVADTQYF.

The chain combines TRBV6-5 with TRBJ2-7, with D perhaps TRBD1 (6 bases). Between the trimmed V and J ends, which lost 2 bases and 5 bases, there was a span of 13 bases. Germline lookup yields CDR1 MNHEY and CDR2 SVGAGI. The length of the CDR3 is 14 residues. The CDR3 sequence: CASSYTTGSHEQYF. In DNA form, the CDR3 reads TGTGCCAGCAGTTACACTACAGGGTCCCACGAGCAGTACTTC.

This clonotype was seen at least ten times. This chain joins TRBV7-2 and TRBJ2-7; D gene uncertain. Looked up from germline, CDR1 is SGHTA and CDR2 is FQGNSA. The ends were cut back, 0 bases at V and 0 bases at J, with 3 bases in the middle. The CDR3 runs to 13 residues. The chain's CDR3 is CASSLALSYEQYF. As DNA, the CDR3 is TGTGCCAGCAGCTTAGCTCTCTCCTACGAGCAGTACTTC.

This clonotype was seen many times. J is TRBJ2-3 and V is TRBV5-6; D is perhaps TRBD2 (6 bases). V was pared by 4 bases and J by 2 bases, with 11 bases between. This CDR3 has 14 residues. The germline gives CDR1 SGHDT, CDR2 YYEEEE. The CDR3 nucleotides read TGTGCCAGCAGCCCCGGCGGGAACACAGATACGCAGTATTTT. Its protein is CASSPGGNTDTQYF.

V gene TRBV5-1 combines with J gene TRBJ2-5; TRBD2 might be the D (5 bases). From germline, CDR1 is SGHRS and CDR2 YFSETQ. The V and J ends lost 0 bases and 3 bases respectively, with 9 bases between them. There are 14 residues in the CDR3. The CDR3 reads CASSLAWGEETQYF. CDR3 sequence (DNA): TGCGCCAGCAGCTTGGCCTGGGGAGAAGAGACCCAGTACTTC.

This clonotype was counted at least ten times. The CDR3 DNA is TGTGCCAGCAGCCCTAGTGTGTCCCCGTCCTACAATGAGCAGTTCTTC. Amino acid sequence: CASSPSVSPSYNEQFF. This chain connects TRBV7-9 to TRBJ2-1; D unresolved. The V end lost 5 bases, the J end lost 1 base, and 15 bases lay between the germline ends. The CDR3 consists of 16 residues. Germline assignment: CDR1 SEHNR and CDR2 FQNEAQ (reference sequence).

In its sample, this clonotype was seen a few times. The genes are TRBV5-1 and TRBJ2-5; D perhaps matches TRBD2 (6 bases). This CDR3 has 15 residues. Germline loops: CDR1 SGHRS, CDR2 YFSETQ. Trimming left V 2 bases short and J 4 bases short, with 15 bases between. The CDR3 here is CASSFGSGGVETQYF. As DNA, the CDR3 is TGCGCCAGCAGCTTTGGGTCCGGGGGAGTAGAGACCCAGTACTTC.

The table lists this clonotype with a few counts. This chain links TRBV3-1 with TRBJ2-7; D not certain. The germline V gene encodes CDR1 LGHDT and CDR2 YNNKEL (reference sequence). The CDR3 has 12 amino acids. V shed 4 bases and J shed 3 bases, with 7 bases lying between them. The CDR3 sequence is CASSRGDYEQYF. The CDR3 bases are TGTGCCAGCAGCCGCGGCGACTACGAGCAGTACTTC.

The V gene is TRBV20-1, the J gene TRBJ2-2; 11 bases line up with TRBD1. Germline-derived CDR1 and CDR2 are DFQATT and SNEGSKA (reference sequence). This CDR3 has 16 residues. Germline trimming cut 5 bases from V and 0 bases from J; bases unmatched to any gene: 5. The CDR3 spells CSAAGTGGTNTGELFF. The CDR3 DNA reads TGCAGTGCTGCTGGGACAGGGGGAACGAACACCGGGGAGCTGTTTTTT.

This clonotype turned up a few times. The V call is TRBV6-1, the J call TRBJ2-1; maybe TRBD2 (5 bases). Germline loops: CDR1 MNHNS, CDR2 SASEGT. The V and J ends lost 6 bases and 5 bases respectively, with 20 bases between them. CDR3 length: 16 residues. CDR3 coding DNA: TGTGCCAGCAGACAGAATTGGAGGCTTTGGGACAATGAGCAGTTCTTC. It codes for CASRQNWRLWDNEQFF.

The CDR3 sequence: CASSYRVASAYNEQFF. DNA of the CDR3: TGTGCCAGCAGTTACCGGGTAGCCTCGGCCTACAATGAGCAGTTCTTC. The J gene is TRBJ2-1, the V gene TRBV6-5; unclear D gene. Germline lookup yields CDR1 MNHEY and CDR2 SVGAGI. V gave up 2 bases and J gave up 2 bases, with 13 bases separating them. CDR3 length: 16 amino acids.

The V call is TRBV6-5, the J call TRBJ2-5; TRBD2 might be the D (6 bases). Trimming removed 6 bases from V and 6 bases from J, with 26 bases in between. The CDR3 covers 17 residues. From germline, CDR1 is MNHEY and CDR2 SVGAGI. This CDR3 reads CASSYSGGASKGKTQYF. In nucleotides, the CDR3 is TGTGCCAGCAGCTATAGCGGAGGGGCCTCCAAGGGAAAGACCCAGTACTTC.

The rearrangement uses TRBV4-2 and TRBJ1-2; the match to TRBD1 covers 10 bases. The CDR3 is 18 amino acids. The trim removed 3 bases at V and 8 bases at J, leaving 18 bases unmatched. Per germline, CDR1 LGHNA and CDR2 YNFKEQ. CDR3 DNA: TGTGCCAGCAGCCAGGATGTGACAGGGGGCGCCGTCCTGAGGGGCTACACCTTC. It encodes CASSQDVTGGAVLRGYTF.

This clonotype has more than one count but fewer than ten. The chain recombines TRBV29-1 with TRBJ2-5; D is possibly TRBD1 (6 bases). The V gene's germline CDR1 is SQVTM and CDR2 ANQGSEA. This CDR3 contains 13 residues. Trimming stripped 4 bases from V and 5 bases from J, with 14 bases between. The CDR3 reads CSVGGRGRETQYF. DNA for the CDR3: TGCAGCGTTGGCGGCAGGGGACGGGAGACCCAGTACTTC.

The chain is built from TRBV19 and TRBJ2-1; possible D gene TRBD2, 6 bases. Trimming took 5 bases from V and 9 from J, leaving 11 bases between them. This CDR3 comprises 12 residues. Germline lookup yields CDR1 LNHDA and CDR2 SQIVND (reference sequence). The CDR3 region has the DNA TGTGCCAGTAGTCTGGAGGGCGGTGAGCAGTTCTTC. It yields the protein CASSLEGGEQFF.

CDR3 coding DNA: TGTGCCATCAGCCAACAGGGCCGCTCGCAGTTCTTC. It codes for CAISQQGRSQFF. V is TRBV10-3 and J is TRBJ2-1, with D possibly matching TRBD1 (6 bases). In germline, CDR1 is ENHRY, CDR2 SYGVKD. The CDR3 sequence is 12 residues long. Deletions cut 6 bases from V and 12 bases from J, with 15 bases between.

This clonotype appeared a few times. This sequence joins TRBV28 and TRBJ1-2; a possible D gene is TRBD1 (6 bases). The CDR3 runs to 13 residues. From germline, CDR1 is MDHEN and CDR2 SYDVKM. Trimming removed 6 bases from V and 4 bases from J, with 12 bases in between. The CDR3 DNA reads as TGTGCCAGCAGGCCCGGGACACTCTATGGCTACACCTTC. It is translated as CASRPGTLYGYTF.